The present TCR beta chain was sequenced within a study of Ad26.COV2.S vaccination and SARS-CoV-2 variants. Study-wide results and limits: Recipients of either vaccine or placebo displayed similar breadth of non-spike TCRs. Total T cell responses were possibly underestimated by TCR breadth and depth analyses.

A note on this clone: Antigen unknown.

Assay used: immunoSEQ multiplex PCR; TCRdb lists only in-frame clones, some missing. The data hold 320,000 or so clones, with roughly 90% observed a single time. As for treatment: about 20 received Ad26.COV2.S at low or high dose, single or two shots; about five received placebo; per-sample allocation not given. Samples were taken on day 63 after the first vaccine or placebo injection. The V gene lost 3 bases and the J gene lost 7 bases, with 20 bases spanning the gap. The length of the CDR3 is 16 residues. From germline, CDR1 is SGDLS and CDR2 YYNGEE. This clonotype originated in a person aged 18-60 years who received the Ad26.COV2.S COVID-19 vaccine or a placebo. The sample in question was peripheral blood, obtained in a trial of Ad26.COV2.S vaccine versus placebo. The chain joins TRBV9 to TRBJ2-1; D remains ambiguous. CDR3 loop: CASSGLHPTTGNEQFF. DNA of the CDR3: TGTGCCAGCAGCGGTCTCCACCCCACAACGGGTAATGAGCAGTTCTTC.